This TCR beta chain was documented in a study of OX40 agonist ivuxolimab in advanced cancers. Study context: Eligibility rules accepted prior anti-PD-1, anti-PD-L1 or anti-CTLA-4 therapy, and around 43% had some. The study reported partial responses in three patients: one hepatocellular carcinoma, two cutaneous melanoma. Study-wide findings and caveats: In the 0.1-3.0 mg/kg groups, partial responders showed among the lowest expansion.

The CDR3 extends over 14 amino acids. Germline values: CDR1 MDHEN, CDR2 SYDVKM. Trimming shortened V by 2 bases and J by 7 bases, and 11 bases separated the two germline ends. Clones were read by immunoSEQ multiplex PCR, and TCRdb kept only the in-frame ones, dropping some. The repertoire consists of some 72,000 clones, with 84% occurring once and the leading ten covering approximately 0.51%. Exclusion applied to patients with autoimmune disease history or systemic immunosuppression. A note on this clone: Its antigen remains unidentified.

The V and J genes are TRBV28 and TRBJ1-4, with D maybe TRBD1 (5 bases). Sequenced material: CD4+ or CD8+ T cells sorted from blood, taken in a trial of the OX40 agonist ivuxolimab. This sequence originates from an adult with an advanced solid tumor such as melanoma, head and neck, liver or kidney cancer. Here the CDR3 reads CASSLTGLIEKLFF. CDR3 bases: TGTGCCAGCAGTTTAACAGGCCTGATTGAAAAACTGTTTTTT.